This TCR beta chain comes out of a study of blood T cell repertoires in COVID-19. About the research overall: Sources were T cells, B-cell-depleted T cells, or PBMCs; the material itself was cDNA or gDNA.

In the source study's methods: Amplification from reference gene primers served as the basis for estimated nucleated cell counts. Repertoires were generated with immunoSEQ multiplex PCR, while TCRdb's copy carries only in-frame clones and drops some. The V and J calls and clone size are taken from that table; D and trimming were inferred from the DNA. This table holds about 75,000 clones, 75% to 90% found once. V was pared by 0 bases and J by 9 bases, with 9 bases between. CDR1 and CDR2 from the germline V gene are SGHTA and FQGNSA. The CDR3 extends over 13 amino acids. The sequencing input was peripheral blood. The sequence came from a human donor in a cohort sampled during active COVID-19. The chain links TRBV7-2 to TRBJ1-5; D perhaps matches TRBD1 (5 bases). This chain's CDR3 is CASSLARERPQHF. CDR3 nucleotides: TGTGCCAGCAGCTTAGCCAGGGAAAGGCCCCAGCATTTT.